This T cell receptor beta chain was documented in a study of blood T cell repertoires in COVID-19. The table came from immunoSEQ multiplex PCR; TCRdb's copy has only in-frame clones and leaves some out. Altogether 20,000 to 25,000 clones are present, 70% to 90% being singletons, with the ten largest covering 6%. The CDR3 spans 17 residues. The ends were cut back, 4 bases at V and 0 bases at J, with 16 bases in the middle. The germline gives CDR1 LNHDA, CDR2 SQIVND (reference sequence). Sequencing input: peripheral blood. This sequence originates from a human donor in a cohort sampled during active COVID-19. This sequence joins TRBV19 and TRBJ1-5; D might be TRBD1 (5 bases). The CDR3, as DNA: TGTGCCAGTAGTACCCTTGTGACAGAAAATAGCAATCAGCCCCAGCATTTT. Translation: CASSTLVTENSNQPQHF. Based on the CDR3 plus reference TRBV19 and TRBJ1-5, the full variable domain is DGGITQSPKYLFRKEGQNVTLSCEQNLNHDAMYWYRQDPGQGLRLIYYSQIVNDFQKGDIAEGYSVSREKKESFPLTVTSAQKNPTAFYLCASSTLVTENSNQPQHFGDGTRLSIL.